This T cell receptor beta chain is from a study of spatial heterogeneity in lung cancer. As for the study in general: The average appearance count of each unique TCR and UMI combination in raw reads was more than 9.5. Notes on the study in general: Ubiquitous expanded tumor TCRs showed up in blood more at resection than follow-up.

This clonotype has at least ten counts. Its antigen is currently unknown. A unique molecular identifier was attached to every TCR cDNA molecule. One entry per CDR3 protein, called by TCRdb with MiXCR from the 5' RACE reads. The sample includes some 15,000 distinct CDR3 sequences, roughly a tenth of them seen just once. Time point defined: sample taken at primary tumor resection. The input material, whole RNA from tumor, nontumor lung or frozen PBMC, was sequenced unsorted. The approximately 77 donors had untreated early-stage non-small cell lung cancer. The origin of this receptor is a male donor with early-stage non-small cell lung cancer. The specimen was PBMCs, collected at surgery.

The CDR3 bases are TGTGCCAGCAGTAAGACAGTGACCTACTACGAGCAGTACTTC. Translating it yields CASSKTVTYYEQYF. This chain uses TRBV27 with TRBJ2-7; D possibly corresponds to TRBD1 (5 bases). The length of the CDR3 is 14 residues. CDR1 is MNHEY, CDR2 SMNVEV, per germline (reference sequence). Trimming took 5 bases from V and 3 from J, leaving 14 bases between them.